These 4 T cell receptor beta chains originate from one sample sequenced in a study of control samples from healthy donors and cancer patients. Assay: immunoSEQ multiplex PCR; the TCRdb copy retains only in-frame clones and omits some. The sample holds around 120,000 clones, roughly 94% seen once. What was sequenced was blood. The receptors shown here come from a man aged 25 to 45 in good health.

This sequence joins TRBV7-4 and TRBJ2-1; TRBD2 might be the D (6 bases). CDR3 length equals 16 residues. The germline V and J ends were trimmed by 0 bases and 0 bases, with 9 bases remaining between them. From germline, CDR1 is SGHVT and CDR2 SQSDAQ. The CDR3 coding sequence is TGTGCCAGCAGCTTAGCCGGGGGTTACTCCTACAATGAGCAGTTCTTC. It codes for CASSLAGGYSYNEQFF.

The J gene is TRBJ1-1, the V gene TRBV5-1; D is ambiguous. Trimming took 4 bases from V and 0 from J, leaving 10 bases between them. Germline V lookup: CDR1 SGHRS, CDR2 YFSETQ. This CDR3 region has 14 residues. The CDR3 nucleotides are TGCGCCAGCAGCCCCGGCGTGATGAACACTGAAGCTTTCTTT. Its protein product is CASSPGVMNTEAFF.

This clone was observed once. V is TRBV7-8 and J is TRBJ1-2, with 8 positions matching TRBD1. With V trimmed by 8 bases and J by 4 bases, 9 bases remained unmatched. CDR3 size: 14 residues. Per the germline V gene, CDR1 is SGHVS and CDR2 is FQNEAQ. The CDR3 DNA follows: TGTGCCAGCGCGCTGGGGACAGGCGGCTATGGCTACACCTTC. Protein sequence: CASALGTGGYGYTF.

The chain's CDR3 is CASSRQADEQFF. The CDR3 region has the DNA TGCGCCAGCAGCCGGCAGGCGGATGAGCAGTTCTTC. The rearrangement links TRBV5-1 to TRBJ2-1, with unresolved D. Trimming pared 4 bases from V and 8 bases from J, leaving 10 bases between. This CDR3 is 12 amino acids long. CDR1 and CDR2 from the germline V gene are SGHRS and YFSETQ.